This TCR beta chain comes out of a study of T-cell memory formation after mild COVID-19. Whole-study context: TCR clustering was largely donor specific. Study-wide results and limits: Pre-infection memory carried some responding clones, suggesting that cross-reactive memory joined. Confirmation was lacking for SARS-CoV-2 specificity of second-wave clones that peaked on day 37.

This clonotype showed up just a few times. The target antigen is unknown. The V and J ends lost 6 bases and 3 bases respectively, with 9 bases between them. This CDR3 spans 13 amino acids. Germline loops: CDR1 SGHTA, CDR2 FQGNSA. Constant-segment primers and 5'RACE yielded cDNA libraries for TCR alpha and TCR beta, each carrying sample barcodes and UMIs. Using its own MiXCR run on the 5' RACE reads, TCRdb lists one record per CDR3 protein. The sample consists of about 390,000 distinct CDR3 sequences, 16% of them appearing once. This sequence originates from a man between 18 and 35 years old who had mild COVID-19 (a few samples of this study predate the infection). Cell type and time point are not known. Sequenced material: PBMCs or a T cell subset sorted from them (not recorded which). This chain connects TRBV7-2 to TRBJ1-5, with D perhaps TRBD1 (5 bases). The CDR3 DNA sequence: TGTGCCAGCAGGGGAGGGGCCAATCAGCCCCAGCATTTT. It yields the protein CASRGGANQPQHF.